This T cell receptor (beta chain) was sequenced for a study of blood T cell repertoires in COVID-19. Germline V gene data show CDR1 as MDHEN and CDR2 as SYDVKM. The CDR3 is 14 amino acids. J was trimmed by 8 bases and V by 5 bases; bases with no gene match: 11. Study processing details: Estimates of nucleated cell counts were drawn from the amplification of reference gene primers. Data came from immunoSEQ multiplex PCR; TCRdb stores just in-frame clones and leaves some out. V, J and clone size were drawn from that table, and D and trimming were deduced from the DNA. The table lists nearly 35,000 clones, 70% to 80% of them singletons.

This chain uses TRBV28 with TRBJ1-2, with 7 nucleotides matching TRBD1. The sample was peripheral blood. The source is a woman between 55 and 75 years old with acute or convalescent COVID-19. The CDR3 loop is CASSTRQGAGGYTF. Here the CDR3 DNA reads TGTGCCAGCAGTACTCGACAGGGAGCGGGCGGCTACACCTTC.